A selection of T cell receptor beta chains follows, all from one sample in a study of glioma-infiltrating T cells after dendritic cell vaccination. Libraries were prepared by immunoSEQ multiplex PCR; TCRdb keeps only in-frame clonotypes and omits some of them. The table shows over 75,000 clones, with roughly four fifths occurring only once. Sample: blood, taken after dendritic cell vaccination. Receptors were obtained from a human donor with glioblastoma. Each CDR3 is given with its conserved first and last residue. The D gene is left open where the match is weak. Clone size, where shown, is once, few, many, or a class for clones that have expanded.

cdr3_nt: TGTGCCAGCAGTTATGGGGAGAGCACAGATACGCAGTATTTT
cdr3_aa: CASSYGESTDTQYF
j_call: TRBJ2-3
clone_size: .
v_call: TRBV6-5
d_call: .

cdr3_nt: TGTGCCAGTAGGGGGGGACCGACGGCAAATCAGCCCCAGCATTTT
cdr3_aa: CASRGGPTANQPQHF
j_call: TRBJ1-5
clone_size: few
v_call: TRBV19
d_call: .

cdr3_nt: TGTGCTAGTGGTTTGGCCCGCGGGACCCAGTACTTC
cdr3_aa: CASGLARGTQYF
j_call: TRBJ2-5
clone_size: once
v_call: TRBV12-5
d_call: .

cdr3_nt: TGCGCCAGCAGCCGAAGGGACATTACAACTAATGAAAAACTGTTTTTT
cdr3_aa: CASSRRDITTNEKLFF
j_call: TRBJ1-4
clone_size: .
v_call: TRBV4-1
d_call: .

cdr3_nt: TGTGCCTGGAGCCCGGGCTCTGGAAACACCATATATTTT
cdr3_aa: CAWSPGSGNTIYF
j_call: TRBJ1-3
clone_size: .
v_call: TRBV30
d_call: .

cdr3_nt: TGTGCCAGCAGTGAGTCGGGGTCTGGAAACACCATATATTTT
cdr3_aa: CASSESGSGNTIYF
j_call: TRBJ1-3
clone_size: .
v_call: TRBV9
d_call: .

cdr3_nt: TGTGCCAGCAGCCAAGGACAGGGGAGGGAAAAACTGTTTTTT
cdr3_aa: CASSQGQGREKLFF
j_call: TRBJ1-4
clone_size: .
v_call: TRBV6-5
d_call: TRBD1

cdr3_nt: TGTGCCAGCAGCACAGGACAGGGACGTCTGTTTTTT
cdr3_aa: CASSTGQGRLFF
j_call: TRBJ1-4
clone_size: .
v_call: TRBV5-4
d_call: TRBD1

cdr3_nt: TGTGCCAGTAGTATCCCGGGACAGAGCTCTGGAAACACCATATATTTT
cdr3_aa: CASSIPGQSSGNTIYF
j_call: TRBJ1-3
clone_size: .
v_call: TRBV19
d_call: TRBD1

cdr3_nt: TGTGCCAGCACCCTCGGACAGGGTGGGGGCGAGCAGTTCTTC
cdr3_aa: CASTLGQGGGEQFF
j_call: TRBJ2-1
clone_size: .
v_call: TRBV6-5
d_call: TRBD1

cdr3_nt: TGTGCCAGCACTCCCTCAGGGGGTCCTAACTATGGCTACACCTTC
cdr3_aa: CASTPSGGPNYGYTF
j_call: TRBJ1-2
clone_size: .
v_call: TRBV6-1
d_call: TRBD1

cdr3_nt: TGTGCCAGCAGCGGGTGGACTAAGCCCATAGCAAATCAGCCCCAGCATTTT
cdr3_aa: CASSGWTKPIANQPQHF
j_call: TRBJ1-5
clone_size: .
v_call: TRBV27
d_call: .

cdr3_nt: TGTGCCAGCAGCGTACGACAGGGCACTGAAGCTTTCTTT
cdr3_aa: CASSVRQGTEAFF
j_call: TRBJ1-1
clone_size: .
v_call: TRBV9
d_call: TRBD1

cdr3_nt: TGTGCCAGCAGCTTGGGACAGGGGCTCGGCGAGCAGTACTTC
cdr3_aa: CASSLGQGLGEQYF
j_call: TRBJ2-7
clone_size: .
v_call: TRBV7-2
d_call: TRBD1

cdr3_nt: TGTGCCAGCAGCGTAGAGTCCGAGCTTCAAAACATTCAGTACTTC
cdr3_aa: CASSVESELQNIQYF
j_call: TRBJ2-4
clone_size: .
v_call: TRBV9
d_call: .

cdr3_nt: TGTGCCAGCAGCCATAAGCGTGAGCAGTTCTTC
cdr3_aa: CASSHKREQFF
j_call: TRBJ2-1
clone_size: .
v_call: TRBV27
d_call: .

cdr3_nt: TGCGCCAGCAGCGCCCAGGCCCCGTACTACAATGAGCAGTTCTTC
cdr3_aa: CASSAQAPYYNEQFF
j_call: TRBJ2-1
clone_size: few
v_call: TRBV5-1
d_call: .

cdr3_nt: TGTGCCAGCTCACCACCGAACACCGGGACTAGCGGGGGGAGTACGCAGTATTTT
cdr3_aa: CASSPPNTGTSGGSTQYF
j_call: TRBJ2-3
clone_size: once
v_call: TRBV18
d_call: TRBD2

cdr3_nt: TGTGCCTGGAGTCACGGGAGCAACAATGAGCAGTTCTTC
cdr3_aa: CAWSHGSNNEQFF
j_call: TRBJ2-1
clone_size: .
v_call: TRBV30
d_call: .

cdr3_nt: TGTGCCAGCACCCCCGGGACTAGCGGGGTAATCTACGAGCAGTACTTC
cdr3_aa: CASTPGTSGVIYEQYF
j_call: TRBJ2-7
clone_size: .
v_call: TRBV2
d_call: TRBD2

cdr3_nt: TGTGCCAGCAGCTTTCAGGGTAATGGAAACACCATATATTTT
cdr3_aa: CASSFQGNGNTIYF
j_call: TRBJ1-3
clone_size: few
v_call: TRBV11-2
d_call: .

cdr3_nt: TGCGCCAGCAGCTTGGGAGGCAATGAGCAGTTCTTC
cdr3_aa: CASSLGGNEQFF
j_call: TRBJ2-1
clone_size: few
v_call: TRBV5-1
d_call: .

cdr3_nt: TGTGCCAGCAGCTTAAAGGGGGCGGGATGGGGCACAGATACGCAGTATTTT
cdr3_aa: CASSLKGAGWGTDTQYF
j_call: TRBJ2-3
clone_size: .
v_call: TRBV7-3
d_call: .

cdr3_nt: TGTGCCAGCTCACCAGCCCCGGGACAGGACACCTACGAGCAGTACTTC
cdr3_aa: CASSPAPGQDTYEQYF
j_call: TRBJ2-7
clone_size: .
v_call: TRBV18
d_call: TRBD1

cdr3_nt: TGTGCCAGCAGCGCCAAGGGGTCAGAAGAGACCCAGTACTTC
cdr3_aa: CASSAKGSEETQYF
j_call: TRBJ2-5
clone_size: .
v_call: TRBV5-6
d_call: .

cdr3_nt: TGTGCCAGCAGAGGCCCGGGACAGGGAAACACCATATATTTT
cdr3_aa: CASRGPGQGNTIYF
j_call: TRBJ1-3
clone_size: few
v_call: TRBV6-6
d_call: TRBD1

cdr3_nt: TGCAGCGTTGAAGGAACTTTTGGAGAGACCCAGTACTTC
cdr3_aa: CSVEGTFGETQYF
j_call: TRBJ2-5
clone_size: .
v_call: TRBV29-1
d_call: .

cdr3_nt: TGCGCCAGCAGCCAAGATCGCGCAGGTATTCACTACAATGAGCAGTTCTTC
cdr3_aa: CASSQDRAGIHYNEQFF
j_call: TRBJ2-1
clone_size: .
v_call: TRBV4-1
d_call: .

cdr3_nt: TGTGCCAGCAGCTTAGGACAGGTTGAAGGAGAGACCCAGTACTTC
cdr3_aa: CASSLGQVEGETQYF
j_call: TRBJ2-5
clone_size: .
v_call: TRBV7-7
d_call: .

cdr3_nt: TGCGCCAGCAGCCAAGATTCAGTAGCGGTCAATCGGAACACCGGGGAGCTGTTTTTT
cdr3_aa: CASSQDSVAVNRNTGELFF
j_call: TRBJ2-2
clone_size: few
v_call: TRBV4-1
d_call: .

cdr3_nt: TGTGCCAGCAGCTGGGATAACAGGGGGAACACCGGGGAGCTGTTTTTT
cdr3_aa: CASSWDNRGNTGELFF
j_call: TRBJ2-2
clone_size: .
v_call: TRBV11-2
d_call: TRBD1

cdr3_nt: TGTGCCAGCAGCCAAGACCCCCAGACAGGGCTGGTCGCTGAAGCTTTCTTT
cdr3_aa: CASSQDPQTGLVAEAFF
j_call: TRBJ1-1
clone_size: .
v_call: TRBV4-2
d_call: TRBD1

cdr3_nt: TGTGCCAGCAGTGAATATCCAGGGAATTATGGCTACACCTTC
cdr3_aa: CASSEYPGNYGYTF
j_call: TRBJ1-2
clone_size: .
v_call: TRBV6-5
d_call: .

cdr3_nt: TGTGCCAGCAGCTTAGACGGGGGGGTTCAGCCCCAGCATTTT
cdr3_aa: CASSLDGGVQPQHF
j_call: TRBJ1-5
clone_size: .
v_call: TRBV7-9
d_call: .

cdr3_nt: TGCAGCGTTGATTTGCCGGTAAGCTCCTACAATGAGCAGTTCTTC
cdr3_aa: CSVDLPVSSYNEQFF
j_call: TRBJ2-1
clone_size: .
v_call: TRBV29-1
d_call: .

cdr3_nt: TGTGCCAGCAGCGCGTCGACAGGCCCGCTGGGGGAGACCCAGTACTTC
cdr3_aa: CASSASTGPLGETQYF
j_call: TRBJ2-5
clone_size: .
v_call: TRBV9
d_call: .

cdr3_nt: TGTGCCAGCAGCCCCGACCGACGGACAGGTTTCTCCTACGAGCAGTACTTC
cdr3_aa: CASSPDRRTGFSYEQYF
j_call: TRBJ2-7
clone_size: few
v_call: TRBV7-9
d_call: TRBD1

cdr3_nt: TGTGCCAGCAGTTTTGAGATCAACTCCTACGAGCAGTACTTC
cdr3_aa: CASSFEINSYEQYF
j_call: TRBJ2-7
clone_size: many
v_call: TRBV27
d_call: .

cdr3_nt: TGCGCCAGCAGCTTGGCCCGGAGGGCCAGCACCGGGGAGCTGTTTTTT
cdr3_aa: CASSLARRASTGELFF
j_call: TRBJ2-2
clone_size: .
v_call: TRBV5-1
d_call: .

cdr3_nt: TGTGCCAGCAGCCCCGGGACAGGCTATAATTCACCCCTCCACTTT
cdr3_aa: CASSPGTGYNSPLHF
j_call: TRBJ1-6
clone_size: .
v_call: TRBV11-3
d_call: TRBD1

cdr3_nt: TGTGCCAGCAGCTCAGGACAGGGGGCGCGCGATACGCAGTATTTT
cdr3_aa: CASSSGQGARDTQYF
j_call: TRBJ2-3
clone_size: few
v_call: TRBV5-4
d_call: TRBD1

cdr3_nt: TGTGCCAGCAGCCCGGGACAGATCGAGGCCGGAACCATATATTTT
cdr3_aa: CASSPGQIEAGTIYF
j_call: TRBJ1-3
clone_size: .
v_call: TRBV7-8
d_call: TRBD1

cdr3_nt: TGTGCCAGCAGCCAAGCAGACACGAAACCAAAGAGGGACACCATATATTTT
cdr3_aa: CASSQADTKPKRDTIYF
j_call: TRBJ1-3
clone_size: .
v_call: TRBV4-2
d_call: .

cdr3_nt: TGTGCCAGCTCCAGGTACAGGGGCGACCTTCGCTCTGGAAACACCATATATTTT
cdr3_aa: CASSRYRGDLRSGNTIYF
j_call: TRBJ1-3
clone_size: .
v_call: TRBV19
d_call: TRBD1

cdr3_nt: TGTGCCAGCAGCCAGGGGCCCAGCTCCTACGAGCAGTACTTC
cdr3_aa: CASSQGPSSYEQYF
j_call: TRBJ2-7
clone_size: .
v_call: TRBV5-5
d_call: .

cdr3_nt: TGTGCCAGCTCACCCAGGGCTCTAGCGGGAGTCCGAGCCAATGAGCAGTTCTTC
cdr3_aa: CASSPRALAGVRANEQFF
j_call: TRBJ2-1
clone_size: .
v_call: TRBV18
d_call: TRBD2

cdr3_nt: TGCGCCTGTGGGCCCCGAGCGGACACCATATATTTT
cdr3_aa: CACGPRADTIYF
j_call: TRBJ1-3
clone_size: .
v_call: TRBV30
d_call: .

cdr3_nt: TGTGCCAGCAGTCAATATAATTCACCCCTCCACTTT
cdr3_aa: CASSQYNSPLHF
j_call: TRBJ1-6
clone_size: medium-sized
v_call: TRBV6-1
d_call: .

cdr3_nt: TGTGCCAGCAGCCCCTCAGGGAGTCGGGGGACTGGGGCCAACGTCCTGACTTTC
cdr3_aa: CASSPSGSRGTGANVLTF
j_call: TRBJ2-6
clone_size: .
v_call: TRBV7-9
d_call: .

cdr3_nt: TGTGCCAGCAAGCTAGGGACTAGCGGGAAGTATGAGCAGTTCTTC
cdr3_aa: CASKLGTSGKYEQFF
j_call: TRBJ2-1
clone_size: .
v_call: TRBV27
d_call: TRBD2

cdr3_nt: TGTGCCAGCAGTCCCCGACAGGGATACAATGAGCAGTTCTTC
cdr3_aa: CASSPRQGYNEQFF
j_call: TRBJ2-1
clone_size: .
v_call: TRBV27
d_call: TRBD1

cdr3_nt: TGTGCCAGCCGGACAGGGCTAGTAGGCAATCAGCCCCAGCATTTT
cdr3_aa: CASRTGLVGNQPQHF
j_call: TRBJ1-5
clone_size: .
v_call: TRBV2
d_call: TRBD1

cdr3_nt: TGTGCCAGTAGAGGAGGACGTTTCTCCTACAATGAGCAGTTCTTC
cdr3_aa: CASRGGRFSYNEQFF
j_call: TRBJ2-1
clone_size: .
v_call: TRBV19
d_call: .

cdr3_nt: TGTGCCAGTACTCCTAGGACAGGGTTTGGCTCCGATACGCAGTATTTT
cdr3_aa: CASTPRTGFGSDTQYF
j_call: TRBJ2-3
clone_size: .
v_call: TRBV19
d_call: TRBD1

cdr3_nt: TGTGCCAGCAGGGGGGAGGGGAGAGATGAGCAGTTCTTC
cdr3_aa: CASRGEGRDEQFF
j_call: TRBJ2-1
clone_size: .
v_call: TRBV2
d_call: TRBD2